The rows below give T cell receptor beta chains drawn from one sample of a study of blood T cell repertoires in COVID-19. Sequencing was performed with immunoSEQ multiplex PCR; in TCRdb, only in-frame clones are kept and a portion is missing. Of 200,000 to 250,000 clones in the sample, about three quarters were seen once. Material for sequencing was peripheral blood. These receptors originate from a woman in her 70s with acute or convalescent COVID-19. The CDR3 runs from the conserved cysteine through the conserved F or W. D genes are given only for firm matches. Some rows have no size entry. The others give once, few or many, or a class for an expanded clone.

v_gene	j_gene	d_gene	abundance	CDR3aa	CDR3nt
TRBV12-3/TRBV12-4	TRBJ2-5	.	.	CASSVGGGETQYF	TGTGCCAGCAGCGTGGGGGGTGGAGAGACCCAGTACTTC
TRBV7-9	TRBJ2-7	TRBD1	.	CASSFWDRVEQYF	TGTGCCAGCAGCTTTTGGGACAGGGTCGAGCAGTACTTC
TRBV28	TRBJ1-2	TRBD1	.	CASAPGQLYGYTF	TGTGCCAGCGCCCCGGGACAGCTCTATGGCTACACCTTC
TRBV18	TRBJ2-7	TRBD2	.	CASSPASGYEQYF	TGTGCCAGCTCACCTGCTAGCGGCTACGAGCAGTACTTC
TRBV3-1/TRBV3-2	TRBJ1-2	TRBD1	many	CASSQAVGGGYGYTF	TGTGCCAGCAGCCAAGCGGTAGGGGGCGGCTATGGCTACACCTTC
TRBV12-5	TRBJ2-1	.	.	CASGLRGRDNEQFF	TGTGCTAGTGGTTTGAGGGGGAGAGACAATGAGCAGTTCTTC
TRBV9	TRBJ2-1	TRBD1	.	CASSSGGQGWNEQFF	TGTGCCAGCAGCAGTGGGGGACAGGGTTGGAATGAGCAGTTCTTC
TRBV5-1	TRBJ2-4	TRBD1	.	CASSLDFGDRDRNIQYF	TGCGCCAGCAGCTTGGATTTCGGCGACAGGGATAGGAACATTCAGTACTTC
TRBV28	TRBJ2-7	TRBD2	.	CASSSPTSGYEQYF	TGTGCCAGCAGCTCCCCCACTAGCGGCTACGAGCAGTACTTC
TRBV5-4	TRBJ2-2	.	.	CASSPQIEGTGELFF	TGTGCCAGCAGCCCCCAAATAGAGGGCACCGGGGAGCTGTTTTTT
TRBV3-1/TRBV3-2	TRBJ1-5	.	.	CASSQGGSQPQHF	TGTGCCAGCAGCCAAGGGGGCAGTCAGCCCCAGCATTTT
TRBV3-1/TRBV3-2	TRBJ1-5	.	.	CASSQDSQPQHF	TGTGCCAGCAGCCAAGATTCACAGCCCCAGCATTTT
TRBV24-1	TRBJ2-5	TRBD1	.	CAPQPGTANQETQYF	TGTGCCCCACAGCCCGGGACAGCAAACCAAGAGACCCAGTACTTC
TRBV28	TRBJ2-5	TRBD1	.	CASSVDRAKTQYF	TGTGCCAGCAGCGTTGACAGGGCAAAGACCCAGTACTTC
TRBV6-1	TRBJ2-2	TRBD1	once	CASSERRTGVSNTGELFF	TGTGCCAGCAGTGAACGAAGGACAGGGGTGTCGAACACCGGGGAGCTGTTTTTT
TRBV5-4	TRBJ2-5	.	.	CASSLPGYQETQYF	TGTGCCAGCAGCTTGCCAGGATACCAAGAGACCCAGTACTTC
TRBV5-6	TRBJ1-5	.	.	CASSTGGSGNQPQHF	TGTGCCAGCAGCACTGGAGGTAGCGGCAATCAGCCCCAGCATTTT
TRBV28	TRBJ2-1	TRBD1	.	CASSSPTWTGTNEQFF	TGTGCCAGCAGTTCCCCAACGTGGACAGGGACCAATGAGCAGTTCTTC
TRBV5-1	TRBJ2-3	TRBD1	.	CASSWHRGFTDTQYF	TGCGCCAGCAGCTGGCACAGGGGGTTCACAGATACGCAGTATTTT
TRBV30	TRBJ2-3	TRBD2	.	CAWSGLAGARTDTQYF	TGTGCCTGGAGTGGATTAGCGGGAGCCCGCACAGATACGCAGTATTTT
TRBV19	TRBJ2-7	TRBD2	.	CASKPTSGIYEQYF	TGTGCCAGTAAACCGACTAGCGGGATATACGAGCAGTACTTC
TRBV5-1	TRBJ1-5	.	.	CASSLGGDSNQPQHF	TGCGCCAGCAGCTTGGGAGGAGATAGCAATCAGCCCCAGCATTTT
TRBV5-1	TRBJ2-2	TRBD2	.	CASSLVGTGRDGELFF	TGCGCCAGCAGCTTGGTCGGGACCGGGAGGGACGGGGAGCTGTTTTTT
TRBV2	TRBJ2-1	TRBD1	.	CASRPPGQGAYNEQFF	TGTGCCAGCAGACCCCCGGGACAGGGGGCGTATAATGAGCAGTTCTTC
TRBV11-3	TRBJ2-1	TRBD2	.	CASSAGPGGVGRERDEQFF	TGTGCCAGCAGCGCGGGGCCTGGAGGAGTAGGGCGGGAGAGGGATGAGCAGTTCTTC
TRBV24-1	TRBJ2-3	.	.	CATRGAGDTQYF	TGTGCCACCCGGGGGGCGGGAGATACGCAGTATTTT
TRBV5-1	TRBJ2-5	TRBD1	.	CASSSWSDREETQYF	TGCGCCAGCAGCTCTTGGTCGGACAGGGAAGAGACCCAGTACTTC
TRBV7-2	TRBJ2-7	TRBD1	.	CASSPRTGPYEQYF	TGTGCCAGCAGCCCGAGGACAGGCCCCTACGAGCAGTACTTC
TRBV29-1	TRBJ2-7	TRBD2	.	CSVDGSPGGNEQYF	TGCAGCGTTGATGGGAGTCCGGGAGGGAACGAGCAGTACTTC
TRBV19	TRBJ2-3	TRBD1	once	CASSPGQGPADTQYF	TGTGCCAGTAGTCCGGGACAGGGGCCGGCAGATACGCAGTATTTT
TRBV21-1	TRBJ2-7	.	.	CASSKARSGGLLSYEQYF	TGTGCCAGCAGCAAAGCGAGGTCGGGGGGCCTCTTAAGTTACGAGCAGTACTTC
TRBV5-1	TRBJ2-7	.	.	CASSPRGDTYEQYF	TGCGCCAGCAGCCCCCGGGGGGACACCTACGAGCAGTACTTC
TRBV10-3	TRBJ1-1	TRBD1	.	CAISESGTGVTEAFF	TGTGCCATCAGTGAGTCCGGGACAGGGGTTACTGAAGCTTTCTTT
TRBV15	TRBJ1-3	TRBD1	.	CATSRGFTGGGNTIYF	TGTGCCACCAGCAGAGGATTCACAGGGGGAGGAAACACCATATATTTT
TRBV28	TRBJ1-1	TRBD1	.	CASSTWTGDTEAFF	TGTGCCAGCAGTACTTGGACAGGGGACACTGAAGCTTTCTTT
TRBV27	TRBJ2-3	TRBD2	.	CASSGLAGGLAQYF	TGTGCCAGCAGCGGACTAGCGGGAGGGCTAGCGCAGTATTTT
TRBV5-1	TRBJ2-2	TRBD1	.	CASSLVFGTVNTGELFF	TGCGCCAGCAGCTTGGTTTTTGGGACAGTGAACACCGGGGAGCTGTTTTTT
TRBV24-1	TRBJ2-1	.	.	CATARGGSSDEQFF	TGTGCCACCGCCAGGGGCGGGAGTTCCGATGAGCAGTTCTTC
TRBV5-1	TRBJ2-1	.	.	CASRKSTGSYNEQFF	TGCGCCAGCCGGAAATCGACGGGCTCCTACAATGAGCAGTTCTTC
TRBV6-6	TRBJ2-7	.	.	CASSDPGSLLDEQYF	TGTGCCAGCAGCGACCCCGGGTCCCTCCTAGACGAGCAGTACTTC
TRBV18	TRBJ2-2	.	.	CASSRTDSNTGELFF	TGTGCCAGCTCACGGACGGACTCGAACACCGGGGAGCTGTTTTTT
TRBV27	TRBJ1-2	TRBD1	.	CASSLMAGGVLGYTF	TGTGCCAGCAGTTTAATGGCAGGGGGCGTTCTGGGCTACACCTTC
TRBV15	TRBJ2-5	TRBD2	.	CATSNERLAGIETQYF	TGTGCCACCAGCAATGAACGACTAGCGGGAATCGAGACCCAGTACTTC
TRBV28	TRBJ2-7	.	.	CASSTSRSGPPFEQYF	TGTGCCAGCAGTACTTCCAGAAGCGGGCCTCCCTTCGAGCAGTACTTC
TRBV10-3	TRBJ2-5	TRBD2	.	CAISAGLAGVYQETQYF	TGTGCCATCAGTGCTGGACTAGCGGGAGTGTACCAAGAGACCCAGTACTTC
TRBV10-3	TRBJ1-2	.	.	CAISEGQPRDGYTF	TGTGCCATCAGTGAGGGACAGCCTAGGGATGGCTACACCTTC
TRBV3-1/TRBV3-2	TRBJ2-5	.	.	CASSRTEFQETQYF	TGTGCCAGCAGCCGCACGGAGTTCCAAGAGACCCAGTACTTC
TRBV30	TRBJ2-2	.	once	CAWSVRAPGELFF	TGTGCCTGGAGTGTCAGGGCTCCCGGGGAGCTGTTTTTT
TRBV9	TRBJ2-7	TRBD2	.	CASSVGTSGIGEQYF	TGTGCCAGCAGCGTAGGCACTAGCGGGATTGGAGAGCAGTACTTC
TRBV7-7	TRBJ1-1	.	.	CASSLLTVNTEAFF	TGTGCTAGCAGCTTATTAACAGTAAACACTGAAGCTTTCTTT
TRBV27	TRBJ1-5	TRBD1	.	CASSQGGYQPQHF	TGTGCCAGCTCGCAGGGGGGATATCAGCCCCAGCATTTT
TRBV7-6	TRBJ2-7	.	.	CASSLAPGAHEQYF	TGTGCCAGCAGCTTAGCGCCAGGGGCCCACGAGCAGTACTTC
TRBV6-1	TRBJ1-5	.	.	CASSETVNQPQHF	TGTGCCAGCAGTGAGACAGTCAATCAGCCCCAGCATTTT
TRBV19	TRBJ2-1	.	.	CASSSLDEQFF	TGTGCCAGTAGTAGTCTCGATGAGCAGTTCTTC
TRBV18	TRBJ2-7	TRBD1	few	CASSPPTGYEQYF	TGTGCCAGCTCACCACCGACAGGGTACGAGCAGTACTTC
TRBV10-3	TRBJ2-2	TRBD2	.	CAISDLAGETGELFF	TGTGCCATCAGTGACCTAGCGGGAGAAACCGGGGAGCTGTTTTTT
TRBV18	TRBJ1-5	TRBD1	.	CASSQMGQGVQPQHF	TGTGCCAGCTCCCAAATGGGACAGGGAGTTCAGCCCCAGCATTTT
TRBV11-2	TRBJ2-6	.	.	CASSLLDSYTSGANVLTF	TGTGCCAGCAGCCTCCTAGACAGTTACACCTCTGGGGCCAACGTCCTGACTTTC
TRBV30	TRBJ1-5	TRBD1	.	CAWSKYTQGASNQPQHF	TGTGCCTGGAGTAAATACACACAGGGGGCTAGCAATCAGCCCCAGCATTTT
TRBV12-3/TRBV12-4	TRBJ2-7	TRBD2	.	CASKPRGGYEQYF	TGTGCCAGCAAGCCCCGCGGGGGCTACGAGCAGTACTTC